This T cell receptor (beta chain) was identified during a study of T cell responses to AZD1222 COVID-19 vaccine. Note on this clone: What it binds is not known.

V was cut by 1 base and J by 6 bases, with 12 bases left in between. The germline V gene has CDR1 SGHAT and CDR2 FQNNGV. The CDR3 runs 14 residues. The study's findings and limits: Nearly half of the spike-specific TCRs reportedly recognize variant regions that carry no mutations.

Using immunoSEQ multiplex PCR, the repertoire was profiled, and TCRdb retains in-frame clones only, with some absent. Among 90,000 to 120,000 clones listed, approximately 90% were seen once. This TCR was recovered from an adult who received the AZD1222 COVID-19 vaccine. Sequenced material: peripheral blood, taken 28 days after the second AZD1222 dose. The chain joins TRBV11-2 to TRBJ1-2, with unresolved D. In nucleotides, the CDR3 is TGTGCCAGCAGCTTAGGTCGTAGCCCCCATGGCTACACCTTC. Protein sequence: CASSLGRSPHGYTF.